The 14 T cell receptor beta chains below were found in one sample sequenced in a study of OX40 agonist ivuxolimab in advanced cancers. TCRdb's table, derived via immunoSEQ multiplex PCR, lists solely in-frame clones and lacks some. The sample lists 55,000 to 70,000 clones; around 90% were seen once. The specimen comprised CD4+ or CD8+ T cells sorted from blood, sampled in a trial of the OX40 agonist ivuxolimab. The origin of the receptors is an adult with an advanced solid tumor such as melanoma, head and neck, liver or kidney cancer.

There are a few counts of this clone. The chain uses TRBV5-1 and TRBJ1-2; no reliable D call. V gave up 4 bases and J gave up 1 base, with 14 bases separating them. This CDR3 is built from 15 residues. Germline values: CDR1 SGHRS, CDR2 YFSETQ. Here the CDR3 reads CASSPQREDNYGYTF. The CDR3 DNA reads TGCGCCAGCAGCCCCCAGAGGGAAGATAACTATGGCTACACCTTC.

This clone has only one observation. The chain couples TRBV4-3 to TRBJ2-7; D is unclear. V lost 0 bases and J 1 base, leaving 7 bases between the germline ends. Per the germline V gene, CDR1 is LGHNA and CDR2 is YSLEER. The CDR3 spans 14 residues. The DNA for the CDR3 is TGCGCCAGCAGCCAAGACGCTGTGTCCTACGAGCAGTACTTC. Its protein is CASSQDAVSYEQYF.

CDR3 coding DNA: TGTGCCATCAGTGAAGCCCCCCGAACGGCAGCCGTCTCTGGAAACACCATATATTTT. Translating it yields CAISEAPRTAAVSGNTIYF. The chain couples TRBV10-3 to TRBJ1-3; D is undetermined. V lost 3 bases, J lost 0 bases, and 21 bases lay in between. CDR3 length equals 19 residues. Germline CDR1 and CDR2: ENHRY and SYGVKD.

Written as DNA, the CDR3 is TGTGCCAGCAGCCTGGGACACAGGGTCGAAGAGACCCAGTACTTC. This codes for CASSLGHRVEETQYF. The chain links TRBV5-5 to TRBJ2-5; TRBD1 might be the D (6 bases). This CDR3 region has 15 residues. The V and J ends lost 4 bases and 3 bases respectively, with 16 bases between them. Germline-derived CDR1 and CDR2 are SGHKS and YYEKEE (reference sequence). Supplemented by reference TRBV5-5 and TRBJ2-5, the full variable domain reads DAGVTQSPTHLIKTRGQQVTLRCSPISGHKSVSWYQQVLGQGPQFIFQYYEKEERGRGNFPDRFSARQFPNYSSELNVNALLLGDSALYLCASSLGHRVEETQYFGPGTRLLVL.

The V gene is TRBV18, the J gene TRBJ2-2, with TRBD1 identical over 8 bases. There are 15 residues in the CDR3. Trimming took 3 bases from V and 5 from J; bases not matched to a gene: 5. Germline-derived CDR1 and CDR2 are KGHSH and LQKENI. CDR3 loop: CASSPDRASTGELFF. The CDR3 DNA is TGTGCCAGCTCACCGGACAGGGCATCGACCGGGGAGCTGTTTTTT. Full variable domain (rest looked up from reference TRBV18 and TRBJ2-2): NAGVMQNPRHLVRRRGQEARLRCSPMKGHSHVYWYRQLPEEGLKFMVYLQKENIIDESGMPKERFSAEFPKEGPSILRIQQVVRGDSAAYFCASSPDRASTGELFFGEGSRLTVL.

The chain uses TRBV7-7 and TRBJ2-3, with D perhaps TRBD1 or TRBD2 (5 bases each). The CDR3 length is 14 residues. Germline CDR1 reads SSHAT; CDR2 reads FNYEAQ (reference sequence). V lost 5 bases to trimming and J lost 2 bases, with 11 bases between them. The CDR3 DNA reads TGTGCCAGCAGCAGGGGACCGAACACAGATACGCAGTATTTT. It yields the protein CASSRGPNTDTQYF.

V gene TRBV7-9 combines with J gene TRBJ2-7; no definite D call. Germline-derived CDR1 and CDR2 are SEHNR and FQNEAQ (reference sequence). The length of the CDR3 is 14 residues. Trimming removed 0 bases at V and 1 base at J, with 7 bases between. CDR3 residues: CASSLAARSYEQYF. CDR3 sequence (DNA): TGTGCCAGCAGCTTAGCGGCTAGATCCTACGAGCAGTACTTC.

In nucleotides, the CDR3 is TGTGCCAGCAGCCCGGTCGGATATAATTCACCCCTCCACTTT. Translating it yields CASSPVGYNSPLHF. The chain combines TRBV9 with TRBJ1-6; D gene unclear. The germline gives CDR1 SGDLS, CDR2 YYNGEE. This CDR3 region has 14 residues. Trimming took off 4 bases at V and 4 bases at J, with 9 bases between the two ends.

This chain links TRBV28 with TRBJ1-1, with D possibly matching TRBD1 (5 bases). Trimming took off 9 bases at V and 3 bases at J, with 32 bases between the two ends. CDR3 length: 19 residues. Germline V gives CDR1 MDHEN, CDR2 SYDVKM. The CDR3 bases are TGTGCCAGTCCCCCCTCGGCTATCCTGGTCCGGGGGAAGGACACTGAAGCTTTCTTT. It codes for CASPPSAILVRGKDTEAFF.

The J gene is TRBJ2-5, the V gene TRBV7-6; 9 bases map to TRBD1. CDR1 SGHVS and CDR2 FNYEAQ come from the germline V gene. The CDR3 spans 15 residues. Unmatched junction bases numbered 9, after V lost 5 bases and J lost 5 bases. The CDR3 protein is CASSTDRGFRETQYF. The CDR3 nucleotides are TGTGCCAGCAGCACAGACAGGGGGTTTAGGGAGACCCAGTACTTC.

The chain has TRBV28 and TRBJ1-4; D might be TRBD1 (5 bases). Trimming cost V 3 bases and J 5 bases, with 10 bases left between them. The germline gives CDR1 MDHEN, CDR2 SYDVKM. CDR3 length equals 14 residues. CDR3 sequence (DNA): TGTGCCAGCAGTTTGGCAGGGATAAATGAAAAACTGTTTTTT. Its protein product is CASSLAGINEKLFF.

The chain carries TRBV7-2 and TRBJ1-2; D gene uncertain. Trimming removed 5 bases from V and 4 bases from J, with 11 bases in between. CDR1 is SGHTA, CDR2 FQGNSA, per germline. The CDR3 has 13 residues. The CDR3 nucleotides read TGTGCCAGCAGCCCACCGGGCCCCTATGGCTACACCTTC. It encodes CASSPPGPYGYTF.

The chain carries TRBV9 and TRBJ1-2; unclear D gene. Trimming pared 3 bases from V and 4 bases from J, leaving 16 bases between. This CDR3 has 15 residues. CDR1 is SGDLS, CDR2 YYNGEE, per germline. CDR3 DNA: TGTGCCAGCAGCGCAGACGGAATCTCTCCCTATGGCTACACCTTC. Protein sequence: CASSADGISPYGYTF.

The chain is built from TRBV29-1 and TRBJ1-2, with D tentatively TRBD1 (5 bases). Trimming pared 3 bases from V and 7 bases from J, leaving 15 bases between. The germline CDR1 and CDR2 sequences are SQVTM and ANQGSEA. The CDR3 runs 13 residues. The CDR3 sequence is CSVDRWGDGGYTF. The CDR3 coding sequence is TGCAGCGTTGACCGTTGGGGGGACGGTGGCTACACCTTC.